This TCR beta chain was observed in a study of T cell changes during pregnancy in multiple sclerosis. CDR3 size: 15 residues. CDR1 LNHDA and CDR2 SQIVND come from the germline V gene (reference sequence). Trimming pared 5 bases from V and 0 bases from J, leaving 10 bases between. The data were produced by immunoSEQ multiplex PCR, yet TCRdb's version contains in-frame clones alone and is incomplete. The sample records tens of thousands of clones, 91% being singletons. This chain joins TRBV19 and TRBJ2-2; D gene ambiguous. The sample here was peripheral blood, taken in the third trimester of pregnancy. The origin of this receptor is a female donor in good health, enrolled as a control in a pregnancy study. CDR3 bases: TGTGCCAGTAGTTCCAGCGCGCCGAACACCGGGGAGCTGTTTTTT. It codes for CASSSSAPNTGELFF. The variable domain in full, with the rest retrieved from reference TRBV19 and TRBJ2-2, is DGGITQSPKYLFRKEGQNVTLSCEQNLNHDAMYWYRQDPGQGLRLIYYSQIVNDFQKGDIAEGYSVSREKKESFPLTVTSAQKNPTAFYLCASSSSAPNTGELFFGEGSRLTVL.